This T cell receptor beta chain was sequenced for a study of response to subunit inactivated influenza vaccine. General study points: It was the authors' suggestion that each seasonal influenza vaccination recruits few new T cells.

Germline CDR1 and CDR2: SSHAT and FNYEAQ (reference sequence). The CDR3 consists of 14 residues. Via MiXCR, TCRdb re-called the RT-PCR reads, giving one row per CDR3 protein. The data contain about 800,000 distinct CDR3 sequences, 20% to 25% of them singletons. With respect to this clonotype: Its specificity is not known. A read error may account for a junction end that differs from germline.

This clonotype originated in a man between 45 and 60 years old who received an inactivated influenza vaccine. This sample comprised PBMCs from blood, obtained 5 days after vaccination. The chain links TRBV7-7 to TRBJ2-5; D is undetermined. The CDR3 coding sequence is TGTGCTAGCAGCCCTGGTTGGGTCCAAGAGACCCAGTACTTC. It specifies CASSPGWVQETQYF.